The clone carrying this TCR beta chain was counted ten times or more. The CDR3 sequence is 14 residues long. J was trimmed by 9 bases and V by 4 bases; bases with no gene match: 9. Time point reported: pre-sensitization, week 0. The treatment denotes: therapeutic diphenylcyclopropenone sensitization with weekly scalp DPC. Alopecia patients, 18 to 70 years old and DPC-suitable, served as donors. This sample is drawn from a study of human T cells and chemical hapten exposure. On the study more broadly: Researchers reported sensitizing an approximately 2 cm by approximately 2 cm upper inner arm skin site with 2% DPC. Diphenylcyclopropenone doses were given weekly to the scalps of patients across the approximately 24-week study. TCR yields per sample varied mostly from small pooled library volume differences.

TCRdb itself ran the RACE reads through MiXCR, one entry per CDR3 protein. The repertoire holds more than 300,000 distinct CDR3 sequences, with 5% to 6.5% as singletons. The chain couples TRBV12-3 or TRBV12-4 to TRBJ1-1; 9 nucleotides line up with TRBD1. The sequence was collected from a woman aged 45-65 years with alopecia areata. Some clones in this sample may be carry-over from other donors' samples. Sequenced here: whole blood, sampled in connection with sensitization to the hapten diphenylcyclopropenone (DPC). The CDR3, as DNA: TGTGCCAGCAGTTCCCGGACAGGGGCGACCCAAGCTTTCTTT. It encodes CASSSRTGATQAFF.